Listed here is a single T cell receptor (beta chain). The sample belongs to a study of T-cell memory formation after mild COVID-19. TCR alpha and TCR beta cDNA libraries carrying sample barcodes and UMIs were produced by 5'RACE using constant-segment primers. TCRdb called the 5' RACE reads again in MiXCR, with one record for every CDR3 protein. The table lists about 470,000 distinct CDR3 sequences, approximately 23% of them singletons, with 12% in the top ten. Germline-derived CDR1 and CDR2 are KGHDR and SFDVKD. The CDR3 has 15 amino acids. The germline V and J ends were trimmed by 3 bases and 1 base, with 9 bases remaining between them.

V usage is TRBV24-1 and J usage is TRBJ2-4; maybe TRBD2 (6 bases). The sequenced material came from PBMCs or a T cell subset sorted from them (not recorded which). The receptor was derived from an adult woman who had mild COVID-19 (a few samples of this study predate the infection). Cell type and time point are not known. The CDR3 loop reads CATSDGGKAKNIQYF. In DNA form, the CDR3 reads TGTGCCACCAGTGATGGGGGGAAGGCCAAAAACATTCAGTACTTC.